The count of the clone carrying this TCR beta chain is one. Its antigen is as yet unknown. Use of 60 Vbeta and 13 Jbeta primers characterized the PCR. TCRdb's copy holds only in-frame clones and misses some; the assay was immunoSEQ multiplex PCR. In the table there are approximately 240,000 clones, around 80% of which are singletons. The data derive from a study of cytomegalovirus exposure and HLA in healthy donors. The study's findings and limits: After further analysis at a later stage, 16,951 TCR beta sequences were associated with HLA alleles at 0.05 false discovery rate. Listed as cytomegalovirus-associated were over 150 TCR beta chains. Per published accounts, TCR beta sequences correctly predicted the HLA-A and HLA-B alleles of most subjects.

This TCR derives from a woman in her sixties in good health and CMV-seropositive. The sequenced sample consisted of PBMCs.

The CDR3 spells CAWSVSGGRGYEQYF. CDR3 sequence (DNA): TGTGCCTGGAGTGTATCGGGCGGGAGGGGCTACGAGCAGTACTTC. The chain combines TRBV30 with TRBJ2-7, with 9 bases that match TRBD2. V gave up 0 bases and J gave up 3 bases; unmatched junction bases: 6. The CDR3 consists of 15 residues. CDR1 is GTSNPN, CDR2 SVGIG, per germline (reference sequence).